The 9 T cell receptor beta chains reported below all come from one sample, sequenced in a study of T cell responses to AZD1222 COVID-19 vaccine (dated by TCRdb to the early 2020s). The label giving this sample's time point can be read as: baseline before first vaccination. Library method: the immunoSEQ multiplex PCR assay. Held by TCRdb, this immuneACCESS table contains in-frame sequences only and omits some clones. Under half of the omission traces to an unresolved V gene where checked; the cause of the rest is unknown. The sample table holds 95,000 to 110,000 clones, of which 93% were seen once. Around 5% of the sample comes from the top ten. Sequenced material: peripheral blood, taken on day 0 of AZD1222 vaccination. All receptors come from an adult in good health.

J is TRBJ1-2 and V is TRBV6-5, with TRBD1 matching 10 bases. CDR3 length equals 14 residues. The V segment lost 4 bases and the J segment 6 bases; nucleotides outside the gene matches: 5. Germline values: CDR1 MNHEY, CDR2 SVGAGI. CDR3 nucleotides: TGTGCCAGCAGTTCTGACAGGGGGCGAAATGGCTACACCTTC. Amino acid sequence: CASSSDRGRNGYTF.

The chain couples TRBV24-1 to TRBJ2-5; 7 positions match TRBD2. The CDR3 is made up of 16 amino acids. V lost 3 bases and J lost 3; bases outside the gene matches: 9. Germline V gene data show CDR1 as KGHDR and CDR2 as SFDVKD. Written as DNA, the CDR3 is TGTGCCACCAGTGATCCATCTAGGGCGGGAGAAGAGACCCAGTACTTC. Protein product: CATSDPSRAGEETQYF.

This sequence joins TRBV29-1 and TRBJ2-1, with a tentative D call TRBD1 (5 bases). Trimming pared 2 bases from V and 5 bases from J, leaving 10 bases between. Per germline, CDR1 SQVTM and CDR2 ANQGSEA. The CDR3 totals 13 residues. The CDR3 sequence: CSVETIGDNEQFF. In nucleotides, the CDR3 is TGCAGCGTTGAAACTATAGGGGACAATGAGCAGTTCTTC.

This chain uses TRBV10-3 with TRBJ2-2, with 9 nucleotides matching TRBD1. The CDR3 is made up of 15 amino acids. Germline loops: CDR1 ENHRY, CDR2 SYGVKD. The V segment lost 0 bases and the J segment 5 bases; nucleotides outside the gene matches: 1. The CDR3, as DNA: TGTGCCATCAGTGAGTCTGGACAGGGGACCGGGGAGCTGTTTTTT. Translation: CAISESGQGTGELFF.

This clone occurred a few times. V gene TRBV28 combines with J gene TRBJ1-2; D ambiguous. V lost 5 bases and J lost 5, with 18 bases in between. The CDR3 is 15 amino acids. CDR1 and CDR2 (germline): MDHEN, SYDVKM. DNA for the CDR3: TGTGCCAGCAGTCCCCCCCCGAAACAAAAATATGGCTACACCTTC. This sequence encodes CASSPPPKQKYGYTF.

V and J are TRBV18 and TRBJ2-3, with 9 bases matching TRBD2. This CDR3 comprises 16 residues. The germline gives CDR1 KGHSH, CDR2 LQKENI. With 3 bases clipped from V and 6 bases from J, the junction kept 10 bases outside the gene matches. The CDR3 loop is CASSPGQAGGVDTQYF. CDR3 in DNA: TGTGCCAGCTCACCTGGGCAAGCGGGAGGAGTGGATACGCAGTATTTT.

This clone is a singleton in its sample. The chain carries TRBV12-3 or TRBV12-4 and TRBJ1-6; D call uncertain. The V and J ends lost 8 bases and 9 bases respectively, with 11 bases between them. The length of the CDR3 is 12 residues. CDR3 protein: CASRPGGSPLHF. CDR3 in DNA: TGTGCCAGCCGCCCGGGCGGTTCACCCCTCCACTTT.

In its sample, this clone was seen once. The J gene is TRBJ2-7, the V gene TRBV3-1 (or the pseudogene TRBV3-2), with D tentatively TRBD1 (6 bases). CDR1 and CDR2 from the germline V gene are LGHDT and YNNKEL (reference sequence). The ends were cut back, 1 base at V and 3 bases at J, with 16 bases in the middle. The CDR3 length is 16 residues. The CDR3 sequence: CASSQGSQGKGYEQYF. For the CDR3, the DNA is TGTGCCAGCAGCCAAGGGTCTCAGGGGAAGGGCTACGAGCAGTACTTC.

The V and J genes are TRBV7-3 and TRBJ1-6; a possible D gene is TRBD1 (5 bases). This CDR3 has 14 amino acids. CDR1 is SGHTA and CDR2 is FQGTGA in the germline V gene. V was cut by 4 bases and J by 9 bases, with 13 bases left in between. The CDR3 protein is CASSSSGDGSPLHF. The CDR3 DNA sequence: TGTGCCAGCAGCTCCTCGGGGGATGGTTCACCCCTCCACTTT.